Below, 27 T cell receptor beta chains from the same sample are listed, as sequenced in a study of T cells in Graves' hyperthyroidism and ophthalmopathy. The TCR beta CDR3 regions underwent amplification using RNA transcripts as the source. In the first-round RT-PCR of the TCR CDR3, the HTBI primer set was used. TCRdb analysed the multiplex PCR reads with MiXCR anew, one entry per CDR3 protein. The repertoire holds about 540,000 distinct CDR3 sequences, 46% seen once, with 8.2% in the top ten. The specimen sequenced was peripheral blood or thyroid tissue (not recorded which). The receptors were gathered from a woman between 18 and 29 years old with Graves' hyperthyroidism.

V and J are TRBV20-1 and TRBJ1-2; D may be TRBD1 (6 bases). V was shortened by 5 bases and J by 3 bases, with 13 bases between the two germline ends. Germline V gene lookup returns CDR1 DFQATT and CDR2 SNEGSKA (reference sequence). This CDR3 comprises 13 residues. The CDR3 DNA follows: TGCAGTGCTCCCCCCACAGGGTACTATGGCTACACCTTC. This encodes CSAPPTGYYGYTF.

This clonotype was seen ten or more times. The chain employs TRBV29-1 and TRBJ2-7, with 7 bases identical to TRBD1. Germline trimming cut 4 bases from V and 6 bases from J; bases unmatched to any gene: 6. The germline gives CDR1 SQVTM, CDR2 ANQGSEA. CDR3 length: 12 amino acids. This chain's CDR3 is CSVGDRAGEQYF. DNA of the CDR3: TGCAGCGTTGGTGACAGGGCAGGCGAGCAGTACTTC.

The sample holds many counts of this clonotype. The chain has TRBV10-3 and TRBJ2-5; possibly TRBD1 for D (6 bases). Germline CDR1 reads ENHRY; CDR2 reads SYGVKD. V was trimmed by 2 bases and J by 3 bases, leaving 10 bases between them. The CDR3 extends over 14 amino acids. This CDR3 reads CAISEEQGEETQYF. The DNA of the CDR3 is TGTGCCATCAGTGAGGAACAGGGAGAAGAGACCCAGTACTTC.

The chain is built from TRBV5-1 and TRBJ2-3; 12 nucleotides align to TRBD2. The J segment lost 4 bases and the V segment lost 3 bases, leaving 6 bases of the junction unmatched. The CDR3 extends over 16 amino acids. Germline-derived CDR1 and CDR2 are SGHRS and YFSETQ. CDR3 sequence reads: CASSSKLAGGPDTQYF. CDR3 nucleotide sequence: TGCGCCAGCAGCTCCAAACTAGCGGGAGGCCCAGATACGCAGTATTTT. Complete variable domain (other parts from reference TRBV5-1 and TRBJ2-3): KAGVTQTPRYLIKTRGQQVTLSCSPISGHRSVSWYQQTPGQGLQFLFEYFSETQRNKGNFPGRFSGRQFSNSRSEMNVSTLELGDSALYLCASSSKLAGGPDTQYFGPGTRLTVL.

This clonotype showed up many times. The V call is TRBV7-9, the J call TRBJ1-2; tentatively, D is TRBD1 (5 bases). Germline-derived CDR1 and CDR2 are SEHNR and FQNEAQ (reference sequence). CDR3 length: 15 residues. V lost 5 bases, J lost 3 bases, and 16 bases lay in between. The DNA of the CDR3 is TGTGCCAGCAGCGCGAGGGTGCAGGGAGACTATGGCTACACCTTC. Amino acids: CASSARVQGDYGYTF.

There are many counts of this clonotype. The rearrangement uses TRBV2 and TRBJ1-6; no clear D. Trimming removed 1 base at V and 7 bases at J, with 8 bases between. The CDR3 runs to 14 residues. In germline, CDR1 is SNHLY, CDR2 FYNNEI. CDR3 residues: CASSEERVNSPLHF. The CDR3 region has the DNA TGTGCCAGCAGTGAAGAGAGGGTGAATTCACCCCTCCACTTT.

The chain has TRBV29-1 and TRBJ2-5; 9 positions match TRBD2. J was trimmed by 0 bases and V by 5 bases; bases with no gene match: 7. The CDR3 length is 15 residues. Per germline, CDR1 SQVTM and CDR2 ANQGSEA. The CDR3 DNA reads TGCAGCGTTTCTAGGACTAGCGTCGACCAAGAGACCCAGTACTTC. Translation gives CSVSRTSVDQETQYF.

This clonotype was detected many times. This sequence joins TRBV24-1 and TRBJ2-6; D not certain. This CDR3 is 15 amino acids long. Germline lookup yields CDR1 KGHDR and CDR2 SFDVKD. V was pared by 5 bases and J by 3 bases, with 10 bases between. The DNA for the CDR3 is TGTGCCACCAGTGGCTTTGTCGGTGGGGCCAACGTCCTGACTTTC. Protein: CATSGFVGGANVLTF.

CDR3 DNA: TGTGCCAGCGGTAGCAAGGGGGCGCTTATTGGCTACACCTTC. Amino acid sequence: CASGSKGALIGYTF. This sequence joins TRBV25-1 and TRBJ1-2, with 7 bases that match TRBD1. V lost 8 bases and J lost 7; bases outside the gene matches: 13. The CDR3 loop spans 14 amino acids. CDR1 and CDR2 from the germline V gene are MGHDK and SYGVNS.

The chain recombines TRBV28 with TRBJ1-2; TRBD1 is a possible D gene (5 bases). The V end lost 2 bases, the J end lost 8 bases, and 9 bases lay between the germline ends. This CDR3 has 12 amino acids. Germline V CDR1 and CDR2: MDHEN, SYDVKM. This CDR3 is CASSLSRVGYTF. The CDR3 DNA reads TGTGCCAGCAGTTTAAGCAGGGTCGGCTACACCTTC.

For this clonotype: A junction end diverges from the germline sequence, so it may reflect a read error. The genes are TRBV24-1 and TRBJ2-2; D perhaps matches TRBD1 (7 bases). The length of the CDR3 is 15 residues. Germline V CDR1 and CDR2: KGHDR, SFDVKD. In nucleotides, the CDR3 is TGTGCCAGCTCACCAACGCAGGGGGACACCGGGGGGCTGTTTTTT. Its translation is CASSPTQGDTGGLFF.

The chain is built from TRBV20-1 and TRBJ2-5, with D perhaps matching TRBD1 or TRBD2 (6 bases each). V gave up 6 bases and J gave up 0 bases, with 17 bases separating them. The CDR3 is 15 residues long. Per germline, CDR1 DFQATT and CDR2 SNEGSKA (reference sequence). CDR3 bases: TGCAGTGCCGGGGGCACAGGAGTTTACCAAGAGACCCAGTACTTC. As protein: CSAGGTGVYQETQYF.

The chain is built from TRBV12-5 and TRBJ1-1; D not resolved. Trimming shortened V by 3 bases and J by 1 base, and 9 bases separated the two germline ends. The CDR3 length is 14 residues. Germline V gene sequence: CDR1 LGHNT, CDR2 FRNRAP. CDR3 sequence (DNA): TGTGCTAGTGGTTTAAGCAGGACGAACACTGAAGCTTTCTTT. This translates into CASGLSRTNTEAFF.

This clonotype was counted many times. The J gene is TRBJ1-6, the V gene TRBV2, with D possibly being TRBD1 (5 bases). Germline V lookup: CDR1 SNHLY, CDR2 FYNNEI. The CDR3 sequence is 14 residues long. V shed 5 bases and J shed 8 bases, with 13 bases lying between them. CDR3: CASSRAGSDSPLHF. Here the CDR3 DNA reads TGTGCCAGCAGTCGGGCAGGGAGCGATTCACCCCTCCACTTT.

This clonotype came up a few times. The chain combines TRBV7-8 with TRBJ2-7; no reliable D call. The CDR3 loop spans 15 amino acids. Deletions cut 4 bases from V and 2 bases from J, with 15 bases between. Germline V gene sequence: CDR1 SGHVS, CDR2 FQNEAQ. The CDR3 region has the DNA TGTGCCAGCAGCTACCGACGCGTGGAAACCTACGAGCAGTACTTC. It specifies CASSYRRVETYEQYF.

V is TRBV20-1 and J is TRBJ2-7; D possibly uses TRBD1 or TRBD2 (6 bases each). The CDR3 contains 15 residues. Trimming took 0 bases from V and 2 from J, leaving 14 bases between them. Germline V gives CDR1 DFQATT, CDR2 SNEGSKA (reference sequence). The CDR3 DNA reads TGCAGTGCTAGAGAAGGGGGGACGTTAACCTACGAGCAGTACTTC. Its translation is CSAREGGTLTYEQYF.

V gene TRBV29-1 combines with J gene TRBJ2-5; 8 positions match TRBD1. The CDR3 loop spans 11 amino acids. Germline assignment: CDR1 SQVTM and CDR2 ANQGSEA. After removal of 8 bases from V and 2 bases from J, the junction contained 1 base not matched to a gene. The CDR3 spells CSWTGQETQYF. The CDR3 region has the DNA TGCAGCTGGACAGGGCAAGAGACCCAGTACTTC.

The J gene is TRBJ1-2, the V gene TRBV12-3 or TRBV12-4; a possible D gene is TRBD1 (5 bases). Trimming removed 6 bases from V and 6 bases from J, with 11 bases in between. There are 12 residues in the CDR3. Here the CDR3 reads CASRLGVDGYTF. The CDR3 DNA sequence: TGTGCCAGCAGGCTAGGGGTGGATGGCTACACCTTC.

This clonotype was recorded a few times. The chain links TRBV7-9 to TRBJ2-7, with D perhaps given as TRBD1 or TRBD2 (5 bases each). The germline CDR1 and CDR2 sequences are SEHNR and FQNEAQ (reference sequence). The CDR3 consists of 15 residues. With 5 bases removed from V and 5 bases from J, the gap between germline ends came to 19 bases. CDR3 amino acids: CASSGSGGRTNEQYF. Here the CDR3 DNA reads TGTGCCAGCAGCGGTAGTGGGGGACGCACGAACGAGCAGTACTTC.

The chain joins TRBV20-1 to TRBJ2-5; TRBD1 matches 11 bases. The V gene's germline CDR1 is DFQATT and CDR2 SNEGSKA (reference sequence). Germline trimming cut 5 bases from V and 5 bases from J; bases unmatched to any gene: 1. The CDR3 is 12 residues long. CDR3 sequence reads: CSAGQGAETQYF. The CDR3 DNA reads TGCAGTGCTGGACAGGGGGCGGAGACCCAGTACTTC.

The chain recombines TRBV7-2 with TRBJ2-5; perhaps TRBD1 as D (6 bases). Germline values: CDR1 SGHTA, CDR2 FQGNSA. V was trimmed by 5 bases and J by 1 base, leaving 11 bases between them. The CDR3 extends over 14 amino acids. The chain's CDR3 is CASSAQGIQETQYF. As DNA, the CDR3 is TGTGCCAGCAGCGCCCAGGGGATCCAAGAGACCCAGTACTTC.

This chain joins TRBV20-1 and TRBJ2-7, with D maybe TRBD1 (6 bases). With 4 bases removed from V and 4 bases from J, the gap between germline ends came to 17 bases. The CDR3 is 14 residues long. CDR1 DFQATT and CDR2 SNEGSKA come from the germline V gene (reference sequence). The CDR3 nucleotides read TGCAGTGCTATAGGGACCGGGACACCTTACGAGCAGTACTTC. This encodes CSAIGTGTPYEQYF.

Details on this clonotype: It may be a read error: a sequence one base away is much more abundant. The chain is built from TRBV7-4 and TRBJ1-6, with D maybe TRBD1 (6 bases). CDR1 is SGHVT and CDR2 is SQSDAQ in the germline V gene. This CDR3 contains 17 residues. The CDR3: CASSLRSRAGENSPLYF. The CDR3 DNA sequence: TGTGCCAGCAGCTTACGCTCGAGGGCAGGGGAAAATTCACCCCTCTACTTT. The full variable domain, with the rest looked up from reference TRBV7-4 and TRBJ1-6, is GAGVSQSPRYKVAKRGRDVALRCDSISGHVTLYWYRQTLGQGSEVLTYSQSDAQRDKSGRPSGRFSAERPERSVSTLKIQRTEQGDSAVYLCASSLRSRAGENSPLYFGNGTRLTVT.

This chain uses TRBV2 with TRBJ2-6; D ambiguous. V lost 5 bases to trimming and J lost 0 bases, with 8 bases between them. CDR3 length: 15 residues. Per germline, CDR1 SNHLY and CDR2 FYNNEI. The CDR3 reads CASSLILSGANVLTF. The DNA of the CDR3 is TGTGCCAGCAGTCTCATCCTCTCTGGGGCCAACGTCCTGACTTTC.

The CDR3 region is CSARDSREAYEQYF. CDR3 sequence (DNA): TGCAGTGCTAGAGATTCGAGGGAGGCCTACGAGCAGTACTTC. The chain joins TRBV20-1 to TRBJ2-7, with TRBD2 as a possible D gene (6 bases). V shed 0 bases and J shed 2 bases, with 11 bases lying between them. This CDR3 comprises 14 residues. Germline lookup yields CDR1 DFQATT and CDR2 SNEGSKA (reference sequence).

This clonotype was picked up a small number of times. The chain couples TRBV6-2 or TRBV6-3 to TRBJ2-7; 7 bases are a match to TRBD2. The CDR3 has 14 amino acids. CDR1 and CDR2 from the germline V gene are MNHEY and SVGEGT. V was clipped by 5 bases and J by 2 bases; unmatched bases: 6. CDR3 sequence (DNA): TGTGCCAGCAGTCTAAGCGGGAATACCTACGAGCAGTACTTC. This encodes CASSLSGNTYEQYF.

This clonotype appeared many times. This sequence joins TRBV25-1 and TRBJ2-7; 7 nucleotides agree with TRBD1. Germline CDR1 reads MGHDK; CDR2 reads SYGVNS. V lost 2 bases and J lost 0; bases outside the gene matches: 4. CDR3 size: 15 residues. The CDR3 reads CASSEDRAGSYEQYF. The CDR3 region has the DNA TGTGCCAGCAGTGAAGACAGGGCGGGCTCCTACGAGCAGTACTTC.